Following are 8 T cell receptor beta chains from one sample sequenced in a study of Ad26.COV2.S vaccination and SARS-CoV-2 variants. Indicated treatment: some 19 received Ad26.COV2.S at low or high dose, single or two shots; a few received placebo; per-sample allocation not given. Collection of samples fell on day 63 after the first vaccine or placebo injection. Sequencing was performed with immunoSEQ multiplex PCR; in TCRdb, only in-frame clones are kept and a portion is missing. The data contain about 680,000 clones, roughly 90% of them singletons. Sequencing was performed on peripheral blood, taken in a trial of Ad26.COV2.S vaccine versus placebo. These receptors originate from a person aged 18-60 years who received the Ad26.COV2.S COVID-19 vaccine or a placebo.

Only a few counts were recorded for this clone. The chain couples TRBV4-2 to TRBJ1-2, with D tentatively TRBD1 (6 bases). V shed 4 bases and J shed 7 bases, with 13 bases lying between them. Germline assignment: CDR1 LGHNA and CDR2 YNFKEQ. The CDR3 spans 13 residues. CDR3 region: CASSPQGPAGYTF. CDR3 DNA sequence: TGTGCCAGCAGCCCGCAGGGGCCCGCTGGCTACACCTTC.

This CDR3 reads CATGLAGGMETQYF. In DNA form, the CDR3 reads TGTGCCACAGGACTAGCGGGGGGTATGGAGACCCAGTACTTC. The chain carries TRBV2 and TRBJ2-5, with 14 bases fitting TRBD2. Looked up from germline, CDR1 is SNHLY and CDR2 is FYNNEI. J gave up 5 bases and V 10 bases, and 6 bases lay outside the gene matches. This CDR3 is 14 amino acids long.

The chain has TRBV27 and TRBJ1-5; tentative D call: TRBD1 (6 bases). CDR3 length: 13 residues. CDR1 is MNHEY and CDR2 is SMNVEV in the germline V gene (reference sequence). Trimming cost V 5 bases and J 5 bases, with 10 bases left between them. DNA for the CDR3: TGTGCCAGCAGTACCTACAGGGATCAGCCCCAGCATTTT. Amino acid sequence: CASSTYRDQPQHF.

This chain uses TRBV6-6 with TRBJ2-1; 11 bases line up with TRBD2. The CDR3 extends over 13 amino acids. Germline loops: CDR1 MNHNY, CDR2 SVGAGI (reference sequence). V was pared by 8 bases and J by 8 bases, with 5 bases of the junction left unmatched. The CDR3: CASELAGVDEQFF. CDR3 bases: TGTGCCAGCGAACTAGCGGGAGTGGATGAGCAGTTCTTC.

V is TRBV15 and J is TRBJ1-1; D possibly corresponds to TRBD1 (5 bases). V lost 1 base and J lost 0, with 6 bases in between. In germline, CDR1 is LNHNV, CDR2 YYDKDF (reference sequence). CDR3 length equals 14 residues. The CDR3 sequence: CATSRGQMNTEAFF. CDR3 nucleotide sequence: TGTGCCACCAGCAGAGGACAGATGAACACTGAAGCTTTCTTT.

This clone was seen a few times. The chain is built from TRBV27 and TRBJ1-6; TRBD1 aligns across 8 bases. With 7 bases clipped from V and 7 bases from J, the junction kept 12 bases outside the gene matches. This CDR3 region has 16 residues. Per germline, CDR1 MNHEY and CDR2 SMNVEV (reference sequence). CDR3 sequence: CASTPDREYRNSPLHF. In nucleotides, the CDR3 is TGTGCCAGCACTCCGGACAGGGAGTATAGGAATTCACCCCTCCACTTT.

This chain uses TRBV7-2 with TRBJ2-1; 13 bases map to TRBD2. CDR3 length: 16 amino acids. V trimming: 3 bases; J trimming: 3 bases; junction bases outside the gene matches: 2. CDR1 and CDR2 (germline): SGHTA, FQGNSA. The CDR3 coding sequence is TGTGCCAGCAGCTTCGGACTAGCGGGGGACTACAATGAGCAGTTCTTC. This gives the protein CASSFGLAGDYNEQFF.

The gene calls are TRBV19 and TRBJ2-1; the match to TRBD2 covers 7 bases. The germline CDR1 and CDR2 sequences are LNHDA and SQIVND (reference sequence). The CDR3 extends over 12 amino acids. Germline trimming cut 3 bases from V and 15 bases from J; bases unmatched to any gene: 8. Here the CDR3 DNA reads TGTGCCAGTAGTATGAGCGGGGAGACCCCGTTCTTC. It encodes CASSMSGETPFF.